The next 27 T cell receptor beta chains were all read from a single sample in a study of T cell responses to AZD1222 COVID-19 vaccine. The data were produced by immunoSEQ multiplex PCR, yet TCRdb's version contains in-frame clones alone and is incomplete. This table holds some 150,000 clones, roughly nine tenths found once. The sequenced sample was peripheral blood, obtained 28 days after the second AZD1222 dose. These receptors were obtained from an adult who received the AZD1222 COVID-19 vaccine.

The V call is TRBV10-1, the J call TRBJ2-7; possibly TRBD2 for D (6 bases). Trimming took 8 bases from V and 2 from J, leaving 16 bases between them. Looked up from germline, CDR1 is WNHNN and CDR2 is SYGVQD (reference sequence). This CDR3 is built from 14 residues. CDR3 residues: CASRFREMTYEQYF. In nucleotides, the CDR3 is TGCGCCAGCCGCTTCCGGGAGATGACCTACGAGCAGTACTTC.

The rearrangement uses TRBV7-2 and TRBJ2-3; 10 positions match TRBD2. V dropped 1 base and J dropped 5; count of bases not matched to a gene: 6. Germline V lookup: CDR1 SGHTA, CDR2 FQGNSA. The CDR3 is 16 amino acids. This CDR3 reads CASSLVGLAGEDTQYF. The CDR3 DNA reads as TGTGCCAGCAGCTTAGTCGGGCTAGCGGGAGAAGATACGCAGTATTTT. The complete variable domain, with remaining parts taken from reference TRBV7-2 and TRBJ2-3, reads GAGVSQSPSNKVTEKGKDVELRCDPISGHTALYWYRQSLGQGLEFLIYFQGNSAPDKSGLPSDRFSAERTGGSVSTLTIQRTQQEDSAVYLCASSLVGLAGEDTQYFGPGTRLTVL.

V usage is TRBV5-1 and J usage is TRBJ1-1, with 7 bases aligning to TRBD1. V lost 2 bases, J lost 4 bases, and 5 bases stayed unmatched. The CDR3 contains 14 residues. Germline lookup yields CDR1 SGHRS and CDR2 YFSETQ. Here the CDR3 reads CASSFQTGTTEAFF. CDR3 DNA sequence: TGCGCCAGCAGCTTCCAGACAGGGACCACTGAAGCTTTCTTT.

J is TRBJ2-3 and V is TRBV19, with TRBD1 matching 7 bases. The CDR3 length is 14 residues. J gave up 0 bases and V 5 bases, and 2 bases lay outside the gene matches. Germline V gene sequence: CDR1 LNHDA, CDR2 SQIVND (reference sequence). CDR3 residues: CASSLQGSTDTQYF. CDR3 nucleotide sequence: TGTGCCAGTAGTTTACAGGGGAGCACAGATACGCAGTATTTT. The full variable domain, completed using reference TRBV19 and TRBJ2-3, is DGGITQSPKYLFRKEGQNVTLSCEQNLNHDAMYWYRQDPGQGLRLIYYSQIVNDFQKGDIAEGYSVSREKKESFPLTVTSAQKNPTAFYLCASSLQGSTDTQYFGPGTRLTVL.

The chain is built from TRBV5-1 and TRBJ2-2, with 7 bases lining up with TRBD2. Losses at the gene ends were 4 bases for V and 2 bases for J; bases not matched to a gene: 11. Germline V gene data show CDR1 as SGHRS and CDR2 as YFSETQ. The CDR3 runs 17 residues. CDR3 sequence: CASSTRSSGRNTGELFF. CDR3 DNA sequence: TGCGCCAGCAGCACCCGCTCTAGCGGACGAAACACCGGGGAGCTGTTTTTT.

The chain couples TRBV5-8 to TRBJ1-5, with a possible D match to TRBD1 (6 bases). V was pared by 4 bases and J by 2 bases, with 13 bases between. CDR1 is SGHTS and CDR2 is YDEGEE in the germline V gene. This CDR3 is built from 15 residues. The CDR3 nucleotides read TGTGCCAGCAGCGATCGTAGACAGGGCAATCAGCCCCAGCATTTT. Protein: CASSDRRQGNQPQHF.

This clone was recorded a few times. The same CDR3 arises from other DNA sequences in this sample as well. The rearrangement links TRBV15 to TRBJ1-5, with TRBD1 as a possible D gene (5 bases). This CDR3 spans 15 amino acids. Trimming shortened V by 0 bases and J by 7 bases, and 13 bases separated the two germline ends. In germline, CDR1 is LNHNV, CDR2 YYDKDF (reference sequence). This chain's CDR3 is CATSRDRGRDQPQHF. The CDR3 DNA reads TGTGCCACCAGCAGAGATCGGGGGAGGGACCAGCCCCAGCATTTT.

The chain carries TRBV29-1 and TRBJ2-1; D call uncertain. The CDR3 loop spans 15 amino acids. The germline gives CDR1 SQVTM, CDR2 ANQGSEA. V lost 4 bases and J 7 bases, leaving 20 bases between the germline ends. The CDR3 loop is CSVVLGLAQENEQFF. The CDR3 nucleotides are TGCAGCGTTGTATTGGGGTTGGCCCAAGAGAATGAGCAGTTCTTC.

V is TRBV24-1 and J is TRBJ1-1; perhaps TRBD1 as D (5 bases). Trimming took off 12 bases at V and 8 bases at J, with 18 bases between the two ends. The CDR3 has 12 residues. CDR1 and CDR2 (germline): KGHDR, SFDVKD. In DNA, the CDR3 is TGTGCCGCACAAGGGGAGTTGGGGGAAGCTTTCTTT. It translates to CAAQGELGEAFF.

The chain employs TRBV5-1 and TRBJ1-2; weak D call: TRBD1 (6 bases). V gave up 2 bases and J gave up 8 bases, with 16 bases separating them. CDR1 is SGHRS and CDR2 is YFSETQ in the germline V gene. The CDR3 has 14 amino acids. CDR3 sequence reads: CASSLIQGLEGYTF. CDR3 nucleotides: TGCGCCAGCAGCTTAATTCAGGGGCTGGAAGGCTACACCTTC.

The chain carries TRBV7-9 and TRBJ2-6; perhaps TRBD1 as D (6 bases). The germline V gene has CDR1 SEHNR and CDR2 FQNEAQ (reference sequence). CDR3 length: 17 amino acids. With 5 bases removed from V and 5 bases from J, the gap between germline ends came to 19 bases. The CDR3 coding sequence is TGTGCCAGCAGCAATCCGGGACAAACCGTCCGGGCCAACGTCCTGACTTTC. As protein: CASSNPGQTVRANVLTF.

This clone was detected only a few times. This chain uses TRBV4-1 with TRBJ1-2, with D uncertain. The V gene's germline CDR1 is MGHRA and CDR2 YSYEKL. V lost 1 base to trimming and J lost 2 bases, with 20 bases between them. The CDR3 has 18 amino acids. The CDR3 bases are TGCGCCAGCAGCCAAGTAGTAGTTTTGGCCGCGAGGAACTATGGCTACACCTTC. It is translated as CASSQVVVLAARNYGYTF.

The chain carries TRBV27 and TRBJ2-6; 10 bases map to TRBD1. V lost 3 bases, J lost 1 base, and 9 bases stayed unmatched. The CDR3 runs to 19 residues. CDR1 and CDR2 from the germline V gene are MNHEY and SMNVEV (reference sequence). The CDR3 reads CASSLLGTGASSGANVLTF. Here the CDR3 DNA reads TGTGCCAGCAGTTTGCTGGGGACAGGGGCTTCTTCTGGGGCCAACGTCCTGACTTTC.

This clone occurred once. V and J are TRBV24-1 and TRBJ2-5, with D tentatively TRBD1 (6 bases). The V gene's germline CDR1 is KGHDR and CDR2 SFDVKD. Trimming cost V 3 bases and J 2 bases, with 9 bases left between them. This CDR3 has 14 residues. This CDR3 is CATSDPGTQETQYF. As DNA, the CDR3 is TGTGCCACCAGTGATCCCGGGACACAAGAGACCCAGTACTTC.

The J gene is TRBJ2-3, the V gene TRBV5-1; 8 bases fit TRBD2. The CDR3 is 14 residues long. Germline V CDR1 and CDR2: SGHRS, YFSETQ. V was pared by 1 base and J by 6 bases, with 4 bases of the junction left unmatched. The CDR3: CASSLQLAEDTQYF. The DNA of the CDR3 is TGCGCCAGCAGCTTGCAACTAGCGGAGGATACGCAGTATTTT.

This clone was counted many times. This chain uses TRBV6-5 with TRBJ1-2; tentative D call: TRBD1 (6 bases). V was trimmed by 9 bases and J by 8 bases, leaving 16 bases between them. Germline CDR1 and CDR2: MNHEY and SVGAGI. CDR3 length equals 12 residues. CDR3 region: CASWGRGGGYTF. For the CDR3, the DNA is TGTGCCAGTTGGGGGAGGGGGGGAGGCTACACCTTC.

The chain links TRBV4-2 to TRBJ2-5; 9 bases align to TRBD2. Germline lookup yields CDR1 LGHNA and CDR2 YNFKEQ. The trim removed 2 bases at V and 2 bases at J, leaving 3 bases unmatched. The CDR3 consists of 15 residues. Here the CDR3 reads CASSQLLAGQETQYF. CDR3 DNA: TGTGCCAGCAGCCAACTTCTAGCGGGACAAGAGACCCAGTACTTC.

The V gene is TRBV6-6, the J gene TRBJ1-1, with a tentative D call TRBD1 (5 bases). Trimming cost V 2 bases and J 3 bases, with 7 bases left between them. The CDR3 consists of 13 residues. Germline CDR1 MNHNY, CDR2 SVGAGI (reference sequence). Here the CDR3 DNA reads TGTGCCAGCAGTTACGGGGGGGACACTGAAGCTTTCTTT. Translated, it gives CASSYGGDTEAFF.

V is TRBV27 and J is TRBJ1-5; maybe TRBD1 (5 bases). The length of the CDR3 is 14 residues. Looked up from germline, CDR1 is MNHEY and CDR2 is SMNVEV (reference sequence). V lost 5 bases and J 0 bases, leaving 8 bases between the germline ends. The CDR3 nucleotides read TGTGCCAGCAGTCAGGGATATAGCAATCAGCCCCAGCATTTT. It yields the protein CASSQGYSNQPQHF.

The rearrangement uses TRBV19 and TRBJ1-2; TRBD1 agrees at 7 bases. Trimming cost V 6 bases and J 4 bases; bases outside gene matches: 14. The CDR3 runs 16 residues. Per germline, CDR1 LNHDA and CDR2 SQIVND (reference sequence). CDR3 in amino acids: CASRNPTGSYSYGYTF. The CDR3 bases are TGTGCCAGTAGGAACCCGACAGGGAGTTATAGCTATGGCTACACCTTC.

The rearrangement joins TRBV7-9 to TRBJ2-7; a weak D match, TRBD2 (6 bases). Germline V CDR1 and CDR2: SEHNR, FQNEAQ (reference sequence). V lost 5 bases and J 3 bases, leaving 23 bases between the germline ends. The length of the CDR3 is 17 residues. In DNA form, the CDR3 reads TGTGCCAGCAGCCCAAGGAGTTTGGCTAGCGTGGGCTACGAGCAGTACTTC. As protein: CASSPRSLASVGYEQYF.

This rearrangement joins TRBV15 to TRBJ1-1; D perhaps matches TRBD1 (5 bases). CDR1 and CDR2 from the germline V gene are LNHNV and YYDKDF (reference sequence). V gave up 1 base and J gave up 5 bases, with 11 bases separating them. CDR3 size: 14 residues. DNA of the CDR3: TGTGCCACCAGCAGAGTGGGATGGGGGACTGAAGCTTTCTTT. Amino acids: CATSRVGWGTEAFF. The full variable domain, its missing parts supplied by reference TRBV15 and TRBJ1-1, is DAMVIQNPRYQVTQFGKPVTLSCSQTLNHNVMYWYQQKSSQAPKLLFHYYDKDFNNEADTPDNFQSRRPNTSFCFLDIRSPGLGDTAMYLCATSRVGWGTEAFFGQGTRLTVV.

The rearrangement joins TRBV25-1 to TRBJ1-2, with 9 bases identical to TRBD1. Germline V gene lookup returns CDR1 MGHDK and CDR2 SYGVNS. This CDR3 spans 14 amino acids. V was pared by 5 bases and J by 8 bases, with 9 bases of the junction left unmatched. CDR3 DNA sequence: TGTGCCAGCAGTCAAAAACAGGGGGCAAGCGGCTACACCTTC. Translation gives CASSQKQGASGYTF.

The chain is built from TRBV7-6 and TRBJ1-3; D not certain. Trimming took off 5 bases at V and 2 bases at J, with 10 bases between the two ends. This CDR3 is 14 amino acids long. The germline V gene has CDR1 SGHVS and CDR2 FNYEAQ. In DNA form, the CDR3 reads TGTGCCAGCAGCCGAACTGGGGCTGGAAACACCATATATTTT. Protein: CASSRTGAGNTIYF.

This chain uses TRBV24-1 with TRBJ1-5, with D maybe TRBD1 (5 bases). This CDR3 has 15 residues. With 9 bases removed from V and 0 bases from J, the gap between germline ends came to 14 bases. Germline-derived CDR1 and CDR2 are KGHDR and SFDVKD. The CDR3 protein is CATQQGTYSNQPQHF. Written as DNA, the CDR3 is TGTGCCACCCAGCAGGGAACCTATAGCAATCAGCCCCAGCATTTT.

V is TRBV19 and J is TRBJ1-5, with 9 nucleotides matching TRBD1. V lost 6 bases, J lost 4 bases, and 4 bases stayed unmatched. The length of the CDR3 is 14 residues. Germline loops: CDR1 LNHDA, CDR2 SQIVND (reference sequence). CDR3 in DNA: TGTGCCAGTAGCTCCGGGACAGGGAATCAGCCCCAGCATTTT. The encoded protein is CASSSGTGNQPQHF.

This chain links TRBV19 with TRBJ1-5; tentatively, D is TRBD1 (5 bases). Germline CDR1 LNHDA, CDR2 SQIVND (reference sequence). This CDR3 has 15 amino acids. The ends were cut back, 9 bases at V and 3 bases at J, with 18 bases in the middle. The DNA for the CDR3 is TGTGCCAGCCCTTGGACGAGGGGATACAATCAGCCCCAGCATTTT. The encoded protein is CASPWTRGYNQPQHF.